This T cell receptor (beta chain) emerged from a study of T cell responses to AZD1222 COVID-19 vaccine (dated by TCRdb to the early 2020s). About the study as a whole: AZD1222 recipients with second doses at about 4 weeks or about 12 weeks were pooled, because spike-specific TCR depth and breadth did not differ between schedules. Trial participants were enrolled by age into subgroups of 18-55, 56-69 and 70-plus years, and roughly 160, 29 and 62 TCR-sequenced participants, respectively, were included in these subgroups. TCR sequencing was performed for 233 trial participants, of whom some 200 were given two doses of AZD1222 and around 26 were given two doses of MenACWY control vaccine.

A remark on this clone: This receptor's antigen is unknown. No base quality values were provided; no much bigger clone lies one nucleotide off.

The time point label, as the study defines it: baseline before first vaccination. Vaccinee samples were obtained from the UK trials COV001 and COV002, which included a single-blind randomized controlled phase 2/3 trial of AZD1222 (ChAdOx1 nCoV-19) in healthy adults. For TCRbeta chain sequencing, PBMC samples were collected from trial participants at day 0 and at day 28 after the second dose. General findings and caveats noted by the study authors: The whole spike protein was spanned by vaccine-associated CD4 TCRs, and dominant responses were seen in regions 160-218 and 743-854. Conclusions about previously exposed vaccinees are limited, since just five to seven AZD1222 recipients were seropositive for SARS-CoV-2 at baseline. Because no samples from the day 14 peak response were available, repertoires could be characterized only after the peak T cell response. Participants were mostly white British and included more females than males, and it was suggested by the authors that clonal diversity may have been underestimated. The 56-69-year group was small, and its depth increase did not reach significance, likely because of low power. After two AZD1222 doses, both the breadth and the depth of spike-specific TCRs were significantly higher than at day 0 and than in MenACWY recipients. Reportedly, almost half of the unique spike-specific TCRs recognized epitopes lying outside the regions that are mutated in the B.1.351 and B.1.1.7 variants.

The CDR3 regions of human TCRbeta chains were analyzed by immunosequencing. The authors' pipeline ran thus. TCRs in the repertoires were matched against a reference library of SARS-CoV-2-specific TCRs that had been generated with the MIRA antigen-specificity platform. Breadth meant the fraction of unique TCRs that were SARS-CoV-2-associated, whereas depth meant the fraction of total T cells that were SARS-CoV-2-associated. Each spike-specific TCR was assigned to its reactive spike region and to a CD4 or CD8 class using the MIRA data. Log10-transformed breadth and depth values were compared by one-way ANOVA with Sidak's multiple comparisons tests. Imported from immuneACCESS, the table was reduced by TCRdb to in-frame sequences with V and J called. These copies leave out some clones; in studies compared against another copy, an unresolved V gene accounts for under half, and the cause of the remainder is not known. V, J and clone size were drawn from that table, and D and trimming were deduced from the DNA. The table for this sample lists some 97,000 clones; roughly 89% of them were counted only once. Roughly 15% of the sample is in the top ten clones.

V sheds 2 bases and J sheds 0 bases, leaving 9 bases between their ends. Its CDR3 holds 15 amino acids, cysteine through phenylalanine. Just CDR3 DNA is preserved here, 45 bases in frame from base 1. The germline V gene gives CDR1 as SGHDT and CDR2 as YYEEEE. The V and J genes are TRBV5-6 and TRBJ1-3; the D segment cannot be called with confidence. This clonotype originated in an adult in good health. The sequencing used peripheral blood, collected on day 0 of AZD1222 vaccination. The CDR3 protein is CASSFDRYSGNTIYF. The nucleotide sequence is TGTGCCAGCAGCTTCGATCGTTACTCTGGAAACACCATATATTTT. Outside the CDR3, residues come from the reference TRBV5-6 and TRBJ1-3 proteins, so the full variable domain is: DAGVTQSPTHLIKTRGQQVTLRCSPKSGHDTVSWYQQALGQGPQFIFQYYEEEERQRGNFPDRFSGHQFPNYSSELNVNALLLGDSALYLCASSFDRYSGNTIYFGEGSWLTVV.